The 16 T cell receptor beta chains below come from one sample, sequenced in a study of shared clonotypes between healthy human individuals (dated by TCRdb to the early 2020s). The library was prepared using the immunoSEQ multiplex PCR assay. TCRdb mirrors the immuneACCESS table, restricted to in-frame sequences. Some clones are absent from its copies; in checked studies, under half trace to an unresolved V gene, and the reason for the others is unknown. Here the sample has some 580,000 clones; roughly 98% occur a single time. 0.3% to 0.35% of the sample goes to the ten largest clones. For the CD8 naive samples, CD45RO-negative cells were positively selected for CCR7, yielding a CD45RA+CCR7+ population from which TemRA cells were excluded. The specimen was naive CD8+ T cells sorted from blood. This specimen's cell subset or site label, interpreted: CD45RA+CCR7+. The receptors here all came from a man younger than 45 in good health.

This chain uses TRBV6-1 with TRBJ1-1; the D is unclear. Germline V gene lookup returns CDR1 MNHNS and CDR2 SASEGT. The CDR3 sequence is 11 residues long. The V gene lost 7 bases and the J gene lost 1 base, with 4 bases spanning the gap. The CDR3: CASKRNTEAFF. The DNA for the CDR3 is TGTGCCAGCAAGAGGAACACTGAAGCTTTCTTT.

This chain joins TRBV4-2 and TRBJ2-7, with a possible D match to TRBD2 (6 bases). The V end was cut by 1 base, the J end by 2 bases, with 9 bases between. Germline CDR1 is LGHNA and CDR2 is YNFKEQ. The CDR3 consists of 14 residues. The CDR3 sequence: CASSQGVAAYEQYF. The CDR3, as DNA: TGTGCCAGCAGCCAAGGGGTAGCGGCCTACGAGCAGTACTTC.

This clone appeared once. V and J are TRBV7-3 and TRBJ2-1; perhaps TRBD1 as D (5 bases). Deletions cut 3 bases from V and 4 bases from J, with 19 bases between. The CDR3 consists of 17 residues. CDR1 is SGHTA and CDR2 is FQGTGA in the germline V gene. The CDR3 sequence is CASSLIGGLGDYNEQFF. The CDR3 coding sequence is TGTGCCAGCAGCTTGATTGGTGGATTAGGGGATTACAATGAGCAGTTCTTC.

This chain connects TRBV11-1 to TRBJ2-1; 9 nucleotides align to TRBD2. V lost 1 base and J lost 7; bases outside the gene matches: 2. Germline V gene lookup returns CDR1 SGHAT and CDR2 FQDESV (reference sequence). CDR3 size: 14 residues. The CDR3 DNA reads as TGTGCCAGCAGCTTAGGTCTAGCGGGGAATGAGCAGTTCTTC. The encoded protein is CASSLGLAGNEQFF.

J is TRBJ2-7 and V is TRBV5-4; D remains ambiguous. Germline CDR1 and CDR2: SGHNT and YYREEE (reference sequence). Trimming shortened V by 2 bases and J by 6 bases, and 9 bases separated the two germline ends. The CDR3 loop spans 12 amino acids. Here the CDR3 reads CASSLVGSEQYF. CDR3 DNA: TGTGCCAGCAGCTTAGTCGGAAGCGAGCAGTACTTC.

The chain employs TRBV10-3 and TRBJ2-3; perhaps TRBD2 as D (6 bases). The CDR3 extends over 15 amino acids. From germline, CDR1 is ENHRY and CDR2 SYGVKD. Trimming removed 2 bases from V and 2 bases from J, with 11 bases in between. The CDR3 sequence is CAISETRDFTDTQYF. Written as DNA, the CDR3 is TGTGCCATCAGTGAGACGCGGGACTTCACAGATACGCAGTATTTT.

V is TRBV4-1 and J is TRBJ1-1; 9 positions agree with TRBD1. With V trimmed by 1 base and J by 10 bases, 13 bases remained unmatched. CDR3 length: 16 amino acids. The germline gives CDR1 MGHRA, CDR2 YSYEKL. The CDR3 coding sequence is TGCGCCAGCAGCCAAGTAGGACAGGGGCGAGTTGTGACAGCTTTCTTT. Encoded protein: CASSQVGQGRVVTAFF.

This chain uses TRBV28 with TRBJ1-4, with no clear D. With 8 bases removed from V and 6 bases from J, the gap between germline ends came to 10 bases. This CDR3 has 12 residues. Germline V lookup: CDR1 MDHEN, CDR2 SYDVKM. In nucleotides, the CDR3 is TGTGCCAGCTCTTGGGGTGATGAAAAACTGTTTTTT. This codes for CASSWGDEKLFF. Together with reference TRBV28 and TRBJ1-4, the CDR3 gives the full variable domain: DVKVTQSSRYLVKRTGEKVFLECVQDMDHENMFWYRQDPGLGLRLIYFSYDVKMKEKGDIPEGYSVSREKKERFSLILESASTNQTSMYLCASSWGDEKLFFGSGTQLSVL.

The chain recombines TRBV5-1 with TRBJ2-7, with 10 bases lining up with TRBD2. V was clipped by 5 bases and J by 0 bases; unmatched bases: 8. Germline CDR1 reads SGHRS; CDR2 reads YFSETQ. The CDR3 loop spans 16 amino acids. The CDR3 coding sequence is TGCGCCAGCAGAATTGGGTCTAGCGGGAGCTCCTACGAGCAGTACTTC. This gives the protein CASRIGSSGSSYEQYF.

The chain is built from TRBV28 and TRBJ1-1, with unresolved D. Trimming took off 3 bases at V and 1 base at J, with 15 bases between the two ends. Looked up from germline, CDR1 is MDHEN and CDR2 is SYDVKM. CDR3 length: 16 residues. The CDR3 loop reads CASSFDPLNRNTEAFF. The CDR3 DNA sequence: TGTGCCAGCAGTTTTGACCCATTAAACCGGAACACTGAAGCTTTCTTT.

The chain employs TRBV30 and TRBJ2-7, with D uncertain. The CDR3 is 13 residues long. Germline V gives CDR1 GTSNPN, CDR2 SVGIG (reference sequence). With 0 bases removed from V and 4 bases from J, the gap between germline ends came to 10 bases. As DNA, the CDR3 is TGTGCCTGGAGTGTCGGCTATACATACGAGCAGTACTTC. Translating gives CAWSVGYTYEQYF.

The rearrangement uses TRBV6-1 and TRBJ2-1; 7 bases map to TRBD2. With 7 bases clipped from V and 6 bases from J, the junction kept 12 bases outside the gene matches. Per germline, CDR1 MNHNS and CDR2 SASEGT. The length of the CDR3 is 15 residues. For the CDR3, the DNA is TGTGCCAGCACTAGGAGGGAGGGTCTCGCCAATGAGCAGTTCTTC. This translates into CASTRREGLANEQFF.

This chain joins TRBV7-3 and TRBJ2-1; 7 nucleotides line up with TRBD1. V was pared by 3 bases and J by 5 bases, with 4 bases of the junction left unmatched. The germline V gene has CDR1 SGHTA and CDR2 FQGTGA. This CDR3 is 14 amino acids long. The CDR3 reads CASSLQGVDNEQFF. CDR3 DNA: TGTGCCAGCAGCTTGCAGGGGGTAGACAATGAGCAGTTCTTC.

This clone appeared once. The V call is TRBV7-6, the J call TRBJ2-7, with D maybe TRBD2 (6 bases). CDR1 is SGHVS, CDR2 FNYEAQ, per germline. The V and J ends lost 4 bases and 2 bases respectively, with 12 bases between them. The CDR3 spans 14 residues. As DNA, the CDR3 is TGTGCCAGCAGCTCTCGGGGGTTGGCCTACGAGCAGTACTTC. Its protein is CASSSRGLAYEQYF.

V usage is TRBV6-4 and J usage is TRBJ1-2; 9 bases match TRBD1. Looked up from germline, CDR1 is MRHNA and CDR2 is SNTAGT. The V and J ends lost 2 bases and 5 bases, in that order; junction bases with no gene match: 6. The CDR3 sequence is 15 residues long. This CDR3 is CASSDTTGGVYGYTF. The DNA of the CDR3 is TGTGCCAGCAGTGACACAACAGGGGGCGTTTATGGCTACACCTTC.

The chain has TRBV6-1 and TRBJ2-4; TRBD1 is a possible D gene (6 bases). The V and J ends lost 2 bases and 2 bases respectively, with 13 bases between them. Germline assignment: CDR1 MNHNS and CDR2 SASEGT. The CDR3 has 16 residues. Written as DNA, the CDR3 is TGTGCCAGCAGTGAAACGTCGGGGACAACCAAAAACATTCAGTACTTC. It encodes CASSETSGTTKNIQYF.